Presented here are 3 T cell receptor beta chains from one specimen sequenced in a study of blood T cell repertoires in COVID-19 (dated by TCRdb to between 2020 and 2021). To prepare the library, the immunoSEQ multiplex PCR assay was applied. This immuneACCESS table, as held by TCRdb, lists in-frame sequences with V and J called but not all clones. Of the missing ones, under half trace to an unresolved V gene in checked studies; the others have no known cause. In all, the sample holds 90,000 to 130,000 clones, and roughly nine tenths of those were seen once. Roughly 4.9% of the sample rests with the top ten. Source material: peripheral blood. These receptor sequences come from a human donor in a cohort sampled during active COVID-19.

The DNA of the CDR3 is TGTGCCAGCAGGACGGGGAATTCACCCCTCCACTTT. Translated, it gives CASRTGNSPLHF. J is TRBJ1-6 and V is TRBV6-5; D unclear. There are 12 residues in the CDR3. The V and J ends lost 6 bases and 7 bases respectively, with 7 bases between them. The germline V gene has CDR1 MNHEY and CDR2 SVGAGI.

V gene TRBV3-1 (or the pseudogene TRBV3-2) combines with J gene TRBJ2-7, with a weak D call TRBD2 (6 bases). Per germline, CDR1 LGHDT and CDR2 YNNKEL (reference sequence). The CDR3 runs 12 residues. V shed 1 base and J shed 5 bases, with 6 bases lying between them. In DNA, the CDR3 is TGTGCCAGCAGCCAAGGGACTAACGAGCAGTACTTC. Translated, it gives CASSQGTNEQYF.

The chain combines TRBV3-1 (or the pseudogene TRBV3-2) with TRBJ2-7, with D possibly being TRBD1 (6 bases). The germline V and J ends were trimmed by 5 bases and 4 bases, with 15 bases remaining between them. The CDR3 is 14 residues long. Looked up from germline, CDR1 is LGHDT and CDR2 is YNNKEL (reference sequence). This chain's CDR3 is CASSYAITGYEQYF. The CDR3 nucleotides are TGTGCCAGCAGCTACGCTATCACAGGGTACGAGCAGTACTTC.